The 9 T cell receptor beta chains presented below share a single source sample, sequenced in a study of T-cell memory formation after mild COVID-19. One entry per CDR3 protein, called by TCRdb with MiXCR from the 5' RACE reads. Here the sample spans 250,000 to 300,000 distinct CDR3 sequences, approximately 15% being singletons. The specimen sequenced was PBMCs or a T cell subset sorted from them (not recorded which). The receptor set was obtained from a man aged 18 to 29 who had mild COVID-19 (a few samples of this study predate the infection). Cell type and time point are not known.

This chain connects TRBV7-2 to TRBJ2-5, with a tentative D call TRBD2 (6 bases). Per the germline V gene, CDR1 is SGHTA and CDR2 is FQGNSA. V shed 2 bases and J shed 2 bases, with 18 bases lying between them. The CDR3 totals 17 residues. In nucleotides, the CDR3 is TGTGCCAGCAGCTTAAGGGCTAGCGTAAAAGAACAAGAGACCCAGTACTTC. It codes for CASSLRASVKEQETQYF.

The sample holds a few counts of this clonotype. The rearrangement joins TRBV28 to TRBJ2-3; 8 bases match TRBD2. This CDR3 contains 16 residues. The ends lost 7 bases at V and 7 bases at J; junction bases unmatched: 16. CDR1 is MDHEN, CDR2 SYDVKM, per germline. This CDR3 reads CASTLGSGGLIHTQYF. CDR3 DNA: TGTGCCAGCACCCTCGGGAGCGGGGGCCTTATTCATACGCAGTATTTT.

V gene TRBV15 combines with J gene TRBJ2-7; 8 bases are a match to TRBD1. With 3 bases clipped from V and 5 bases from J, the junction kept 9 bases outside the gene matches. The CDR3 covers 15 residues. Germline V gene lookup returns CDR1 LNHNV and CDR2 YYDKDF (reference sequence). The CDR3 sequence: CATSSSDRAFHEQYF. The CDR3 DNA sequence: TGTGCCACCAGCAGTTCGGACAGGGCATTCCACGAGCAGTACTTC.

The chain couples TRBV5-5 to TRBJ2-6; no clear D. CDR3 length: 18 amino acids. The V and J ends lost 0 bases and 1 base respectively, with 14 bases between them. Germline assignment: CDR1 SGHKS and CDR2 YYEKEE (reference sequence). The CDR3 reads CASSLGWGTGSGANVLTF. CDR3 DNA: TGTGCCAGCAGCTTGGGGTGGGGAACGGGTTCTGGGGCCAACGTCCTGACTTTC.

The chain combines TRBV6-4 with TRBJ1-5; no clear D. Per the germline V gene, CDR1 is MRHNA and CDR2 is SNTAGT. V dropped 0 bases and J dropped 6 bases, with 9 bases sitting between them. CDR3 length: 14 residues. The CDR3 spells CASSDSVGGQPQHF. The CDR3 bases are TGTGCCAGCAGTGACTCGGTTGGTGGTCAGCCCCAGCATTTT.

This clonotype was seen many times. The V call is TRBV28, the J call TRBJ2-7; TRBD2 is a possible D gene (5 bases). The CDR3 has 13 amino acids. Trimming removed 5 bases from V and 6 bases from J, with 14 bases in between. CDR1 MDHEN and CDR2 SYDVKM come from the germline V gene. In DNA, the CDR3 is TGTGCCAGCAGTAGGACTCCGCCTGGCGAGCAGTACGTC. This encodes CASSRTPPGEQYV.

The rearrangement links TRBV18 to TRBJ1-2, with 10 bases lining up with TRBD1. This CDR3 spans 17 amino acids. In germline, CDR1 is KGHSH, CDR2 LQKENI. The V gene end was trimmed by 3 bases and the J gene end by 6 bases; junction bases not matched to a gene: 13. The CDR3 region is CASSPFPEKDRGHGYTF. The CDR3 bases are TGTGCCAGCTCACCGTTCCCCGAAAAAGACAGGGGGCATGGCTACACCTTC.

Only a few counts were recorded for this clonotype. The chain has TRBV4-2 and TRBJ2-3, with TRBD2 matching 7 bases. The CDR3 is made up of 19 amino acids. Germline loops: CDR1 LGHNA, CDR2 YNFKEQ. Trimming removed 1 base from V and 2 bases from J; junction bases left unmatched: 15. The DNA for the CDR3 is TGTGCCAGCAGCCAAGTTGACGCGGGGGACCCAGAATTCACAGATACGCAGTATTTT. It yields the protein CASSQVDAGDPEFTDTQYF.

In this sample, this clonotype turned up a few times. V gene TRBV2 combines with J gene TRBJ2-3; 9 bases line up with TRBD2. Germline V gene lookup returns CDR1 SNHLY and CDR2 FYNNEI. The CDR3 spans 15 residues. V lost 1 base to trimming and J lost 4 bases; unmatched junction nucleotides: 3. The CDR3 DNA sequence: TGTGCCAGCAGTGAAGGGCGGGGGGGCGCAGATACGCAGTATTTT. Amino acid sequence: CASSEGRGGADTQYF. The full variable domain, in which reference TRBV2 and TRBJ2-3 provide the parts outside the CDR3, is EPEVTQTPSHQVTQMGQEVILRCVPISNHLYFYWYRQILGQKVEFLVSFYNNEISEKSEIFDDQFSVERPDGSNFTLKIRSTKLEDSAMYFCASSEGRGGADTQYFGPGTRLTVL.